These T cell receptor beta chains were read from a single sample in a study of cytomegalovirus exposure and HLA in healthy donors. TCRdb's table, derived via immunoSEQ multiplex PCR, lists solely in-frame clones and lacks some. The sample carries 150,000 to 200,000 clones, just under 85% recorded once. Sequenced: PBMCs. These receptors were taken from a man younger than 45 in good health and CMV-seropositive. Each CDR3 is given with its conserved first and last residue. Each record gives: clone size, J gene, D gene, V gene, CDR3 DNA, CDR3 protein. D genes are given only for firm matches. Not all rows give a size; the values are once, few, many and, for expanded clones, a class.

clone_size: .
j_call: TRBJ1-1
d_call: .
v_call: TRBV9
cdr3_nt: TGTGCCAGCAGCGTAGTCGGGGTCACTGAAGCTTTCTTT
cdr3_aa: CASSVVGVTEAFF

clone_size: .
j_call: TRBJ1-4
d_call: TRBD1
v_call: TRBV5-1
cdr3_nt: TGCGCCAGCAGGCCAACAGGGGGCACTAATGAAAAACTGTTTTTT
cdr3_aa: CASRPTGGTNEKLFF

clone_size: few
j_call: TRBJ1-6
d_call: .
v_call: TRBV6-5
cdr3_nt: TGTGCCAGCAGTCAACCCTGGGGCCAAAATTCACCCCTCCACTTT
cdr3_aa: CASSQPWGQNSPLHF

clone_size: .
j_call: TRBJ2-1
d_call: TRBD2
v_call: TRBV15
cdr3_nt: TGTGCCACCAGTTCTGTGGGGACTAGCGGGGGGGCCGTAATAAATGAGCAGTTCTTC
cdr3_aa: CATSSVGTSGGAVINEQFF

clone_size: .
j_call: TRBJ1-2
d_call: .
v_call: TRBV7-6
cdr3_nt: TGTGCCAGCAGCTTAGTATCAGGGCCGGATGGCTACACCTTC
cdr3_aa: CASSLVSGPDGYTF

clone_size: .
j_call: TRBJ2-1
d_call: .
v_call: TRBV7-9
cdr3_nt: TGTGCCAGCAGCCTAGACAGGTACTACAATGAGCAGTTCTTC
cdr3_aa: CASSLDRYYNEQFF

clone_size: .
j_call: TRBJ1-2
d_call: TRBD1
v_call: TRBV4-3
cdr3_nt: TGCGCCAGCAGTCAAAAGCATTCAGGGGGCTCTGGCTACACCTTC
cdr3_aa: CASSQKHSGGSGYTF

clone_size: once
j_call: TRBJ1-1
d_call: .
v_call: TRBV6-1
cdr3_nt: TGTGCCAGCAGTGAAGCCAGGGACACTGAAGCTTTCTTT
cdr3_aa: CASSEARDTEAFF

clone_size: .
j_call: TRBJ1-6
d_call: TRBD1
v_call: TRBV27
cdr3_nt: TGTGCCAGCAGTGAAACAGGGGGTGGCTCACCCCTCCACTTT
cdr3_aa: CASSETGGGSPLHF

clone_size: .
j_call: TRBJ2-3
d_call: TRBD2
v_call: TRBV6-5
cdr3_nt: TGTGCCAGCAGTCAACTAGCGCCCAGCACAGATACGCAGTATTTT
cdr3_aa: CASSQLAPSTDTQYF

clone_size: .
j_call: TRBJ2-7
d_call: TRBD2
v_call: TRBV30
cdr3_nt: TGTGCCTGGAATAGCGGGGGTTACGAGCAGTACTTC
cdr3_aa: CAWNSGGYEQYF

clone_size: .
j_call: TRBJ2-3
d_call: .
v_call: TRBV4-2
cdr3_nt: TGTGCCAGCAGCCAAGAGACAAAGGGGCCCCAGCCGGATACGCAGTATTTT
cdr3_aa: CASSQETKGPQPDTQYF

clone_size: .
j_call: TRBJ1-2
d_call: .
v_call: TRBV7-6
cdr3_nt: TGTGCCAGCAGCTTGGGGAGAGCTAACTATGGCTACACCTTC
cdr3_aa: CASSLGRANYGYTF

clone_size: few
j_call: TRBJ1-2
d_call: .
v_call: TRBV19
cdr3_nt: TGTGCCAGTAGGGAACAGGGCGCTAACTATGGCTACACCTTC
cdr3_aa: CASREQGANYGYTF

clone_size: .
j_call: TRBJ2-7
d_call: .
v_call: TRBV4-1
cdr3_nt: TGCGCCAGCAGCCAAGGAGTCAGGGGGGACTCCTACGAGCAGTACTTC
cdr3_aa: CASSQGVRGDSYEQYF

clone_size: .
j_call: TRBJ2-7
d_call: .
v_call: TRBV7-8
cdr3_nt: TGTGCCAGCAGCTTAGCGCTCAGGCTGCCTGATTCCCACGAGCAGTACTTC
cdr3_aa: CASSLALRLPDSHEQYF

clone_size: once
j_call: TRBJ1-4
d_call: TRBD1
v_call: TRBV6-1
cdr3_nt: TGTGCCAGCAGGACAGGGTTAGGTAATGAAAAACTGTTTTTT
cdr3_aa: CASRTGLGNEKLFF

clone_size: few
j_call: TRBJ1-6
d_call: TRBD1
v_call: TRBV25-1
cdr3_nt: TGTGCCAGCAGTGAGGGACAGGCGGATTCACCCCTCCACTTT
cdr3_aa: CASSEGQADSPLHF

clone_size: once
j_call: TRBJ2-7
d_call: TRBD1
v_call: TRBV7-2
cdr3_nt: TGTGCCAGCAGCTTTAGGACAGGGGAAGACGAGCAGTACTTC
cdr3_aa: CASSFRTGEDEQYF

clone_size: .
j_call: TRBJ1-4
d_call: TRBD1
v_call: TRBV11-2
cdr3_nt: TGTGCCAGCAGCACCGCAGGGGGATTGTATGAAAAACTGTTTTTT
cdr3_aa: CASSTAGGLYEKLFF

clone_size: .
j_call: TRBJ1-2
d_call: .
v_call: TRBV25-1
cdr3_nt: TGTGCCAGCAGTGAATACCCAGAAAGCTATGGCTACACCTTC
cdr3_aa: CASSEYPESYGYTF

clone_size: .
j_call: TRBJ1-5
d_call: .
v_call: TRBV19
cdr3_nt: TGTGCCAGTAGTCTTTCACAGGAACGGCGGCCCCAGCATTTT
cdr3_aa: CASSLSQERRPQHF

clone_size: .
j_call: TRBJ2-1
d_call: TRBD1
v_call: TRBV4-3
cdr3_nt: TGCGCCAGCAGCCAAGGGACAGGGAGCCATGAGCAGTTCTTC
cdr3_aa: CASSQGTGSHEQFF

clone_size: .
j_call: TRBJ2-7
d_call: .
v_call: TRBV10-3
cdr3_nt: TGTGCCATCAGTGAGGATAGGGGGGGCGGTTACGAGCAGTACTTC
cdr3_aa: CAISEDRGGGYEQYF

clone_size: few
j_call: TRBJ2-5
d_call: TRBD1
v_call: TRBV4-1
cdr3_nt: TGCGCCAGCAGCGGACAGGGACCAGAGACCCAGTACTTC
cdr3_aa: CASSGQGPETQYF

clone_size: once
j_call: TRBJ2-3
d_call: TRBD1
v_call: TRBV29-1
cdr3_nt: TGCAGCGCTGGTCCGGGACAGACGCACACAGATACGCAGTATTTT
cdr3_aa: CSAGPGQTHTDTQYF

clone_size: .
j_call: TRBJ2-3
d_call: .
v_call: TRBV9
cdr3_nt: TGTGCCAGCAGCGCCACAGGCACAGATACGCAGTATTTT
cdr3_aa: CASSATGTDTQYF

clone_size: few
j_call: TRBJ2-7
d_call: TRBD1
v_call: TRBV11-2
cdr3_nt: TGTGCCAGCAGCACGCTCCGGGACAGGGCTCACGAGCAGTACTTC
cdr3_aa: CASSTLRDRAHEQYF

clone_size: .
j_call: TRBJ1-2
d_call: TRBD1
v_call: TRBV7-9
cdr3_nt: TGTGCCAGCAGCGCCTCGGGACAGGAGGACTATGGCTACACCTTC
cdr3_aa: CASSASGQEDYGYTF

clone_size: .
j_call: TRBJ2-5
d_call: TRBD2
v_call: TRBV5-4
cdr3_nt: TGTGCCAGCAGCCGGGGACTAGCGGGGGGATCAGAGACCCAGTACTTC
cdr3_aa: CASSRGLAGGSETQYF

clone_size: .
j_call: TRBJ2-1
d_call: TRBD1
v_call: TRBV27
cdr3_nt: TGTGCCACCCACGCCGGGACAGGCTACAATGAGCAGTTCTTC
cdr3_aa: CATHAGTGYNEQFF

clone_size: .
j_call: TRBJ2-2
d_call: .
v_call: TRBV9
cdr3_nt: TGTGCCAGCAGCCCCCTTGTAGAGACCGGGGAGCTGTTTTTT
cdr3_aa: CASSPLVETGELFF

clone_size: .
j_call: TRBJ2-5
d_call: TRBD2
v_call: TRBV9
cdr3_nt: TGTGCCAGCAGCGTAGAGGGGCTAGCGGGGGGCGGAGGAGAGACCCAGTACTTC
cdr3_aa: CASSVEGLAGGGGETQYF

clone_size: .
j_call: TRBJ2-2
d_call: .
v_call: TRBV4-3
cdr3_nt: TGCGCCAGCAGCCAAGATCCAGCGACCGCGAACACCGGGGAGCTGTTTTTT
cdr3_aa: CASSQDPATANTGELFF

clone_size: once
j_call: TRBJ1-1
d_call: .
v_call: TRBV5-6
cdr3_nt: TGTGCCAGCAGTTTAGGGGGGGGCACTGAAGCTTTCTTT
cdr3_aa: CASSLGGGTEAFF